A selection of T cell receptor beta chains follows, all from one sample in a study of a mutant IDH1 vaccine in newly diagnosed glioma. Which antigens these TCRs recognize remains unknown. The assay was immunoSEQ multiplex PCR, and TCRdb's table has in-frame clones only and misses some. This repertoire shows 40,000 to 60,000 clones, around 80% found once; its top ten account for around 2%. The starting material was PBMCs, obtained from a glioma patient whose treatment included an IDH1 peptide vaccine. These receptors were taken from a middle-aged woman with glioma. The CDR3 runs from the conserved cysteine through the conserved F or W. Each record gives: J gene, clone size, D gene, V gene, CDR3 protein, CDR3 DNA. D genes are given only for firm matches. Size tells how often a clone was seen (once, few, many) or the class of an expanded clone, and some rows leave it out.

>TRBJ1-1|.|.|TRBV6-1
CASSEARPSTEAFF
TGTGCCAGCAGTGAAGCGAGGCCTTCGACTGAAGCTTTCTTT
>TRBJ1-4|.|TRBD1|TRBV10-3
CAINPGGLNEKLFF
TGTGCCATCAACCCAGGGGGGTTGAATGAAAAACTGTTTTTT
>TRBJ1-5|.|.|TRBV6-4
CASIDKQENSNQPQHF
TGTGCCAGCATAGATAAACAGGAAAATAGCAATCAGCCCCAGCATTTT
>TRBJ2-1|.|TRBD2|TRBV5-1
CASSLRTSGGSYNEQFF
TGCGCCAGCAGCTTACGGACTAGCGGTGGCTCCTACAATGAGCAGTTCTTC
>TRBJ1-6|medium-sized|.|TRBV25-1
CASSDYNSPLHF
TGTGCCAGCAGTGACTATAATTCACCCCTCCACTTT
>TRBJ1-4|few|TRBD1|TRBV4-1
CASSQDPETGLFF
TGCGCCAGCAGCCAAGATCCGGAGACAGGGCTGTTTTTT
>TRBJ1-2|.|.|TRBV5-1
CASSSGTNVGYTF
TGCGCCAGCAGCTCTGGGACAAATGTTGGCTACACCTTC
>TRBJ2-3|.|.|TRBV27
CASSLAGGPGTQYF
TGTGCCAGCAGTTTGGCCGGGGGGCCGGGAACGCAGTATTTT
>TRBJ2-4|.|TRBD1|TRBV10-2
CASSESNRGSHIQYF
TGCGCCAGCAGTGAGTCGAACAGGGGAAGTCACATTCAGTACTTC
>TRBJ2-5|.|TRBD1|TRBV2
CASSEGQGIGETQYF
TGTGCCAGCAGTGAAGGACAGGGGATTGGGGAGACCCAGTACTTC
>TRBJ2-1|.|.|TRBV4-3
CASSQEGLGVYNEQFF
TGCGCCAGCAGCCAAGAGGGGCTAGGGGTATACAATGAGCAGTTCTTC
>TRBJ1-6|.|TRBD1|TRBV7-2
CASSSRQGGGSPLHF
TGTGCCAGCAGCTCCCGACAGGGCGGCGGTTCACCCCTCCACTTT
>TRBJ2-3|.|.|TRBV2
CASTLGGGGKLGDTQYF
TGTGCCAGCACCCTAGGAGGTGGCGGGAAACTAGGAGATACGCAGTATTTT
>TRBJ1-6|.|.|TRBV11-2
CASSLELGLNSPLHF
TGTGCCAGCAGCTTAGAACTGGGCCTTAATTCACCCCTCCACTTT
>TRBJ2-7|.|TRBD1|TRBV5-1
CASSPGQGRYEQYF
TGCGCCAGCAGCCCTGGACAGGGCCGCTACGAGCAGTACTTC
>TRBJ1-2|.|TRBD1|TRBV5-1
CASSSSGTGGEGYTF
TGCGCCAGCAGCTCGTCCGGGACAGGGGGTGAGGGCTACACCTTC
>TRBJ1-1|few|TRBD1|TRBV6-1
CASNPTGENTEAFF
TGTGCCAGCAATCCGACAGGGGAGAACACTGAAGCTTTCTTT
>TRBJ1-2|.|TRBD1|TRBV6-5
CASTPTGTNYGYTF
TGTGCCAGCACCCCGACAGGGACTAACTATGGCTACACCTTC
>TRBJ1-5|.|.|TRBV30
CAWSVRVGNQPQHF
TGTGCCTGGAGTGTACGAGTTGGGAATCAGCCCCAGCATTTT
>TRBJ2-7|.|.|TRBV9
CASSVGGGRSSYEQYF
TGTGCCAGCAGCGTAGGGGGGGGCAGGAGCTCCTACGAGCAGTACTTC
>TRBJ2-5|.|.|TRBV6-5
CASSYGLQETQYF
TGTGCCAGCAGTTACGGCTTACAAGAGACCCAGTACTTC
>TRBJ1-6|.|.|TRBV6-5
CASSPGQFLDSPLHF
TGTGCCAGCAGTCCCGGACAGTTTCTTGATTCACCCCTCCACTTT
>TRBJ1-3|.|TRBD1|TRBV6-5
CASSTGATGNTIYF
TGTGCCAGCAGTACAGGGGCGACTGGAAACACCATATATTTT
>TRBJ1-2|.|.|TRBV11-2
CASSLSQDYGYTF
TGTGCCAGCAGCTTAAGTCAAGACTATGGCTACACCTTC
>TRBJ1-2|.|.|TRBV30
CAGPGVFKNGYTF
TGTGCCGGTCCGGGGGTTTTCAAGAATGGCTACACCTTC
>TRBJ1-1|.|.|TRBV6-5
CASSRQLNTEAFF
TGTGCCAGCAGTCGACAGTTGAACACTGAAGCTTTCTTT
>TRBJ1-6|.|.|TRBV2
CASSEALGRAGSPLHF
TGTGCCAGCAGTGAAGCGCTGGGGAGGGCGGGCTCACCCCTCCACTTT
>TRBJ1-2|.|TRBD1|TRBV16
CASSQSDRGANYGYTF
TGTGCCAGCAGCCAATCGGACAGGGGGGCTAACTATGGCTACACCTTC
>TRBJ2-3|.|TRBD2|TRBV29-1
CSVAGTGTSGGTDTQYF
TGCAGCGTTGCCGGGACAGGGACTAGCGGGGGCACAGATACGCAGTATTTT
>TRBJ1-5|once|.|TRBV6-1
CASSERPNGDQPQHF
TGTGCCAGCAGTGAGCGCCCGAATGGGGACCAGCCCCAGCATTTT
>TRBJ1-5|few|.|TRBV30
CASEVGSQPQHF
TGTGCTTCCGAGGTGGGGTCTCAGCCCCAGCATTTT
>TRBJ2-2|few|.|TRBV30
CAWSGRTDTGELFF
TGTGCCTGGAGTGGAAGGACAGACACCGGGGAGCTGTTTTTT
>TRBJ1-5|.|TRBD1|TRBV6-6
CASSELQDRGQPQHF
TGTGCCAGCAGCGAACTACAGGACAGGGGCCAGCCCCAGCATTTT
>TRBJ1-4|.|.|TRBV15
CATSSRGPTNEKLFF
TGTGCCACCAGCAGCAGGGGTCCAACTAATGAAAAACTGTTTTTT
>TRBJ2-7|.|TRBD1|TRBV5-1
CASSFDLGQGLEQYF
TGCGCCAGCAGTTTCGATCTCGGACAGGGCTTAGAGCAGTACTTC
>TRBJ2-7|.|TRBD1|TRBV19
CASSRVGTGGSEQYF
TGTGCCAGTAGTAGGGTTGGGACAGGGGGCTCCGAGCAGTACTTC